This paragraph covers one T cell receptor beta chain sequence. Antigen: not known. This sample stems from a study of cytomegalovirus exposure and HLA in healthy donors. Study overall: Unique TCR beta sequences numbering approximately 120 million came from about 179 million T cells in an earlier analysis. The study's findings and limits: Analysis was carried out at a later point, and it linked a missense DCLRE1C variant to TCR beta V- and J-gene trimming. Across donors, presence/absence analyses took sequencing depth to be roughly uniform. Most of the TCR beta V segments (in an earlier analysis) were productive either about 87% or about 30% of the time.

Use of 60 Vbeta and 13 Jbeta primers characterized the PCR. Sequencing used immunoSEQ multiplex PCR; TCRdb keeps in-frame clones, though not all of them. The sample carries more than 95,000 clones, around 76% recorded once. The germline V gene has CDR1 SGDLS and CDR2 YYNGEE. V lost 3 bases to trimming and J lost 7 bases; unmatched junction nucleotides: 6. This CDR3 has 14 residues. The sequencing input was PBMCs. V and J are TRBV9 and TRBJ2-1; 8 bases line up with TRBD1. This clonotype was obtained from a woman under 30 in good health and CMV-seropositive. This chain's CDR3 is CASSESDRGNEQFF. The CDR3 region has the DNA TGTGCCAGCAGCGAGTCTGACAGGGGTAATGAGCAGTTCTTC. Complete variable domain (other parts from reference TRBV9 and TRBJ2-1): DSGVTQTPKHLITATGQRVTLRCSPRSGDLSVYWYQQSLDQGLQFLIQYYNGEERAKGNILERFSAQQFPDLHSELNLSSLELGDSALYFCASSESDRGNEQFFGPGTRLTVL.